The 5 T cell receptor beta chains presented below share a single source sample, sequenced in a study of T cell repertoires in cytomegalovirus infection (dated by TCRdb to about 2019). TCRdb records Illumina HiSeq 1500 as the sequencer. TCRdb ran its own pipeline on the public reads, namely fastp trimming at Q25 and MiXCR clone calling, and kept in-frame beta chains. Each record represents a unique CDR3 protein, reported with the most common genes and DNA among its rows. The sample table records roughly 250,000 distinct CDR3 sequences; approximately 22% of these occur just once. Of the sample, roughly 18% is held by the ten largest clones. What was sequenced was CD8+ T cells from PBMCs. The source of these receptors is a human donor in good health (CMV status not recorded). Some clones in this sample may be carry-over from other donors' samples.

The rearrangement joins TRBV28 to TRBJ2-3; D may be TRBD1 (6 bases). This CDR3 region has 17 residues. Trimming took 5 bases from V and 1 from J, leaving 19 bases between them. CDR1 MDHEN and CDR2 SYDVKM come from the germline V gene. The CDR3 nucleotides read TGTGCCAGCAGTCTTCAGGGGCCCGCGAGTGGCACAGATACGCAGTATTTT. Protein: CASSLQGPASGTDTQYF. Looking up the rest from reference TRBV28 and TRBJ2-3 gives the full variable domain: DVKVTQSSRYLVKRTGEKVFLECVQDMDHENMFWYRQDPGLGLRLIYFSYDVKMKEKGDIPEGYSVSREKKERFSLILESASTNQTSMYLCASSLQGPASGTDTQYFGPGTRLTVL.

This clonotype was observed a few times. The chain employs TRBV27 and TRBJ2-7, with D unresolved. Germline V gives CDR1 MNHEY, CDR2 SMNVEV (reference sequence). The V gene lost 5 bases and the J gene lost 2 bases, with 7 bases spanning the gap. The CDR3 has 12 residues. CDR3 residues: CASSPTAYEQYF. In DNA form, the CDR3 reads TGTGCCAGCAGTCCCACCGCCTACGAGCAGTACTTC.

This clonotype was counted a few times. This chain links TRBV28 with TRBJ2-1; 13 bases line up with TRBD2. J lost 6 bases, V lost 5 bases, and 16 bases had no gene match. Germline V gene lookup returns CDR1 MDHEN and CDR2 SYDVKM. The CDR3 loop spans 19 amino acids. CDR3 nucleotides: TGTGCCAGCAGTCCTCTTAGCATACTAGCGGGGGGGAGGGTCAATGAGCAGTTCTTC. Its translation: CASSPLSILAGGRVNEQFF.

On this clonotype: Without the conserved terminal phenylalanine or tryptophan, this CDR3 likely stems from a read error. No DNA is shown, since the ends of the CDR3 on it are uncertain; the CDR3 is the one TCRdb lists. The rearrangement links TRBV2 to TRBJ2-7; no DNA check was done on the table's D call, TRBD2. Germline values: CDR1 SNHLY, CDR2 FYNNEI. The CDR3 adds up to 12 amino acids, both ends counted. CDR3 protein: CASSDSSGGPAC.

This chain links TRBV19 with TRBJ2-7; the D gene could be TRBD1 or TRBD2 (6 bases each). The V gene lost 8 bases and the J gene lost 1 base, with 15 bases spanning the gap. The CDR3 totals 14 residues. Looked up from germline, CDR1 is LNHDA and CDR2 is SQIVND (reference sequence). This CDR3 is CASALTGLSYEQYF. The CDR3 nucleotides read TGTGCCAGTGCATTGACAGGACTATCCTACGAGCAGTACTTC.